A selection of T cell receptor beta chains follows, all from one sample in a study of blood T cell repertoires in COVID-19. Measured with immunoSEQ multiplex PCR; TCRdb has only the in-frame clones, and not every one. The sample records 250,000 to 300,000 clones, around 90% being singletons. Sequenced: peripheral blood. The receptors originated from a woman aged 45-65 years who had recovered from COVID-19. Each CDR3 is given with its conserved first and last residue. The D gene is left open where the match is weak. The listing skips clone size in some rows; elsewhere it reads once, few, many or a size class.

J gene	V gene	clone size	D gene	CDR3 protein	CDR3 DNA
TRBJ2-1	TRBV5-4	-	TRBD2	CASSLVGGDGEQFF	TGTGCCAGCAGCTTGGTCGGGGGGGACGGTGAGCAGTTCTTC
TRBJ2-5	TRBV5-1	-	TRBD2	CASSAGGAGQETQYF	TGCGCCAGCAGCGCGGGGGGAGCGGGCCAAGAGACCCAGTACTTC
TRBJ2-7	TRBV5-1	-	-	CASSPRADREQYF	TGCGCCAGCAGCCCTCGAGCGGATAGAGAGCAGTACTTC
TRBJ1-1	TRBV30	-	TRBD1	CAWSVLPRGASSNTEAFF	TGTGCCTGGAGTGTACTTCCCAGGGGGGCGTCCTCGAACACTGAAGCTTTCTTT
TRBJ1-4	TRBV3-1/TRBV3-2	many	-	CASSQAQGSGKLFF	TGTGCCAGCAGCCAAGCTCAGGGTAGCGGAAAACTGTTTTTT
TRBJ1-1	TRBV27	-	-	CASRAQGNTEAFF	TGTGCCAGCAGGGCACAGGGGAACACTGAAGCTTTCTTT
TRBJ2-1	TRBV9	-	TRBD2	CASSVGRTSRNNEQFF	TGTGCCAGCAGCGTAGGGAGGACTAGTAGGAACAATGAGCAGTTCTTC
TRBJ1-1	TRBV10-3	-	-	CAISESSGGRGEAFF	TGTGCCATCAGTGAATCTTCGGGGGGGCGAGGGGAAGCTTTCTTT
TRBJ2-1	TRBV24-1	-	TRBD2	CATSDPGGNKDREQFF	TGTGCCACCAGTGACCCGGGGGGGAATAAGGATCGTGAGCAGTTCTTC
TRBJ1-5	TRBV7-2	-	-	CASSLGPQGQPQHF	TGTGCCAGCAGCTTAGGGCCCCAGGGTCAGCCCCAGCATTTT
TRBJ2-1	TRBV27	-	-	CASSFGLAHNEQFF	TGTGCCAGCAGTTTCGGCCTAGCGCACAATGAGCAGTTCTTC
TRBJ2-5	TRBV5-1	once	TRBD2	CASSLGTSGNGVGETQYF	TGCGCCAGCAGCTTGGGGACTAGCGGGAACGGTGTGGGAGAGACCCAGTACTTC
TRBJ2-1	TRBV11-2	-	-	CASSYLSNEQFF	TGTGCCAGCAGCTACCTGAGCAATGAGCAGTTCTTC
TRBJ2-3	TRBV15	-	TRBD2	CATTYSGRRGTQYF	TGTGCCACCACCTATAGCGGGAGGAGGGGTACGCAGTATTTT
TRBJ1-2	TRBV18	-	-	CASSPRLSDSYGYTF	TGTGCCAGCTCACCACGACTTTCAGACAGCTATGGCTACACCTTC
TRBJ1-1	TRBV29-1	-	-	CSVDLQIPNTEAFF	TGCAGCGTTGATCTACAGATACCTAACACTGAAGCTTTCTTT
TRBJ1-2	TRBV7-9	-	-	CASSAGGQNYGYTF	TGTGCCAGCAGCGCCGGCGGACAGAACTATGGCTACACCTTC
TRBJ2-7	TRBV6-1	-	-	CASSESAGPLREQYF	TGTGCCAGCAGTGAATCCGCGGGGCCCCTCCGGGAGCAGTACTTC
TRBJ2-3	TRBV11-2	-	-	CASRRRGAGDTQYF	TGTGCCAGCAGGAGACGGGGGGCGGGGGACACGCAGTATTTT
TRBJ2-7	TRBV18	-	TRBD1	CASSFGQGDYEQYF	TGTGCCAGCTCTTTCGGACAGGGCGATTACGAGCAGTACTTC
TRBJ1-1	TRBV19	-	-	CASSIMTVEGEAFF	TGTGCCAGTAGTATAATGACGGTGGAGGGTGAAGCTTTCTTT
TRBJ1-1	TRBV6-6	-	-	CATTGHLNTEAFF	TGTGCCACCACGGGACACCTGAACACTGAAGCTTTCTTT
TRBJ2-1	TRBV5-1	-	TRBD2	CASPKEAWRGVYNEQFF	TGCGCCAGTCCCAAGGAGGCCTGGCGGGGGGTATACAATGAGCAGTTCTTC
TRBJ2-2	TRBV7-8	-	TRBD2	CASTLRGGLSTGELFF	TGTGCCAGCACCCTCCGGGGGGGTTTGAGCACCGGGGAGCTGTTTTTT
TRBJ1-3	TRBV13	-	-	CASSFGVTGNTIYF	TGTGCCAGCAGCTTCGGGGTCACTGGAAACACCATATATTTT
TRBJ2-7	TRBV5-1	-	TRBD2	CASSRGGAVGVSGIYEQYF	TGCGCCAGCAGCCGAGGAGGGGCGGTAGGTGTCAGCGGGATCTACGAGCAGTACTTC
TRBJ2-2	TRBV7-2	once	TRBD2	CASSLFLVLVAGADGELFF	TGTGCCAGCAGCTTATTCCTCGTACTTGTAGCGGGAGCGGACGGGGAGCTGTTTTTT
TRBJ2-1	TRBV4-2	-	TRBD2	CASSQSGLAGSNEQFF	TGTGCCAGCAGCCAATCGGGACTAGCGGGATCGAATGAGCAGTTCTTC
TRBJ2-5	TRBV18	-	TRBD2	CASSPPVLAGETQYF	TGTGCCAGCTCACCACCGGTTCTAGCGGGGGAGACCCAGTACTTC
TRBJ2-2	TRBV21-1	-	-	CASSKVGAEPHTGELFF	TGTGCCAGCAGCAAAGTGGGGGCGGAACCGCACACCGGGGAGCTGTTTTTT
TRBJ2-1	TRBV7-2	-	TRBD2	CASTLRAGGNEQFF	TGTGCCAGCACCCTACGAGCGGGGGGGAATGAGCAGTTCTTC